The T cell receptor (beta chain) under discussion was sequenced for a study of blood T cell repertoires in COVID-19. In the study overall: The United States, Italy and Spain provided the acute and convalescent COVID-19 samples.

Original analysis: Reference gene primers were amplified, and this amplification served to estimate nucleated cell counts. Sequencing was performed with immunoSEQ multiplex PCR; in TCRdb, only in-frame clones are kept and a portion is missing. V, J and clone size derive from that table, while D and trimming were established from the DNA sequence. The repertoire holds about 27,000 clones, with approximately 92% as singletons. The CDR3 runs to 15 residues. V lost 2 bases and J 7 bases, leaving 15 bases between the germline ends. Germline CDR1 and CDR2: MRHNA and SNTAGT. V is TRBV6-4 and J is TRBJ1-5, with D perhaps TRBD1 (6 bases). Sequencing was performed on peripheral blood. This receptor was taken from a human donor in a cohort sampled during active COVID-19. The CDR3 DNA reads as TGTGCCAGCAGTGACCTGGGGGCGTTTTTCCAGCCCCAGCATTTT. This sequence encodes CASSDLGAFFQPQHF.